This T cell receptor (beta chain) was retrieved from a study of blood T cell repertoires in COVID-19. The CDR3 totals 14 residues. The V and J ends lost 2 bases and 6 bases respectively, with 13 bases between them. Germline-derived CDR1 and CDR2 are KGHSH and LQKENI. TCRdb's copy holds only in-frame clones and misses some; the assay was immunoSEQ multiplex PCR. The table records about 230,000 clones, just under 90% of them present only once. This clone has a single count. The sequencing input was PBMCs or T cells enriched from blood (not recorded which). This clonotype originated in a woman aged 25 to 39 with acute COVID-19. V usage is TRBV18 and J usage is TRBJ1-2, with unresolved D. CDR3 nucleotide sequence: TGTGCCAGCTCACCAAGCTCAAGGGAGGATGGCTACACCTTC. Translated: CASSPSSREDGYTF.